This TCR beta chain was captured by sequencing in a study of T cells after yellow fever vaccination. General study findings and limits: The secondary response showed a weaker magnitude and a faster peak, day 5 versus 15. One caveat is that FACS-sorted repertoires could contain abundant clonotypes contaminating from the bulk population. The booster saw the reappearance of most primary-vaccination clones (about 95% CD4, 88% CD8).

This clonotype was counted ten times or more. Its target is not known. The study made its TCR cDNA through 5'RACE template switching. That step introduced a universal primer site along with UMIs. TCRdb passed the 5' RACE reads through MiXCR, listing each CDR3 protein once. The sample has about 340,000 distinct CDR3 sequences, roughly 8.7% seen once. Per the germline V gene, CDR1 is MGHRA and CDR2 is YSYEKL. CDR3 length: 13 amino acids. The ends were cut back, 8 bases at V and 0 bases at J, with 10 bases in the middle. This clonotype was sampled from a man aged 18 to 29 who received the YFV17D yellow fever vaccine. Sequenced here: PBMCs, sampled on the day of the first yellow fever vaccination. The chain links TRBV4-1 to TRBJ1-1, with a weak D call TRBD1 (5 bases). CDR3 in DNA: TGCGCCAGCGGGGGACGGATGAACACTGAAGCTTTCTTT. Encoded protein: CASGGRMNTEAFF.